This T cell receptor beta chain was observed in a study of blood T cell repertoires in COVID-19. Original data processing: Estimates of nucleated cell counts were drawn from the amplification of reference gene primers. Sequencing was performed with immunoSEQ multiplex PCR; in TCRdb, only in-frame clones are kept and a portion is missing. V, J and clone size were drawn from that table, and D and trimming were deduced from the DNA. In the table there are about 420,000 clones, around 90% of which are singletons. The CDR3 has 18 residues. CDR1 and CDR2 from the germline V gene are MGHRA and YSYEKL. The V and J ends lost 3 bases and 0 bases, in that order; junction bases with no gene match: 13. Patients in Seattle were enrolled during active infection, then followed longitudinally.

The sequencing sample was made of peripheral blood. The source of this sequence is a man between 18 and 29 years old with COVID-19, enrolled during active disease. The genes are TRBV4-1 and TRBJ2-7; 8 bases fit TRBD2. CDR3 bases: TGCGCCAGCAGCCACCGGGGGGGAACTGTGGGACCCTCCTACGAGCAGTACTTC. It translates to CASSHRGGTVGPSYEQYF.